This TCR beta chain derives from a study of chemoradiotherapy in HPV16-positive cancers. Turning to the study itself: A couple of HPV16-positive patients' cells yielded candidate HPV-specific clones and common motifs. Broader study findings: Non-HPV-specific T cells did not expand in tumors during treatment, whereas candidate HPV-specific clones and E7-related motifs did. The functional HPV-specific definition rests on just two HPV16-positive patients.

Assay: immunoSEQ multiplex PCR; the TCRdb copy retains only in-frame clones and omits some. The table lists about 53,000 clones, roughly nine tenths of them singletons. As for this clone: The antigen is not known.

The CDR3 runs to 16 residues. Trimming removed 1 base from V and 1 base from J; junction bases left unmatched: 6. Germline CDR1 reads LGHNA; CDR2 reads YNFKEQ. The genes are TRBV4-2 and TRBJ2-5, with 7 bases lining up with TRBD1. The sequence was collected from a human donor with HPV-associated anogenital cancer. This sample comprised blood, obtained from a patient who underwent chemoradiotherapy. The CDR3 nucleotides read TGTGCCAGCAGCCAAGCTAGGGACAGACTCCAAGAGACCCAGTACTTC. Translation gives CASSQARDRLQETQYF.